This T cell receptor (beta chain) stems from a study of T cells in tuberculosis. Background on the study: A South African cohort included IGRA-negative adolescents, latently infected IGRA-positive adolescents and adults with active tuberculosis.

The time point here: new active TB diagnosis, blood taken before or within 7 days of starting treatment. Trimming stripped 4 bases from V and 1 base from J, with 10 bases between. CDR1 and CDR2 (germline): GTSNPN, SVGIG (reference sequence). The CDR3 is made up of 13 amino acids. Only in-frame clones appear in the TCRdb table, and some are missing; sequencing was by immunoSEQ multiplex PCR. This sample has about 30,000 clones, with approximately 90% found just once. The material was PBMCs, obtained at tuberculosis diagnosis. This chain links TRBV30 with TRBJ1-1; D is possibly TRBD1 (6 bases). The receptor comes from an adult with tuberculosis. For the CDR3, the DNA is TGTGCCTGGAATGGACAGCCGAACACTGAAGCTTTCTTT. Its translation is CAWNGQPNTEAFF.